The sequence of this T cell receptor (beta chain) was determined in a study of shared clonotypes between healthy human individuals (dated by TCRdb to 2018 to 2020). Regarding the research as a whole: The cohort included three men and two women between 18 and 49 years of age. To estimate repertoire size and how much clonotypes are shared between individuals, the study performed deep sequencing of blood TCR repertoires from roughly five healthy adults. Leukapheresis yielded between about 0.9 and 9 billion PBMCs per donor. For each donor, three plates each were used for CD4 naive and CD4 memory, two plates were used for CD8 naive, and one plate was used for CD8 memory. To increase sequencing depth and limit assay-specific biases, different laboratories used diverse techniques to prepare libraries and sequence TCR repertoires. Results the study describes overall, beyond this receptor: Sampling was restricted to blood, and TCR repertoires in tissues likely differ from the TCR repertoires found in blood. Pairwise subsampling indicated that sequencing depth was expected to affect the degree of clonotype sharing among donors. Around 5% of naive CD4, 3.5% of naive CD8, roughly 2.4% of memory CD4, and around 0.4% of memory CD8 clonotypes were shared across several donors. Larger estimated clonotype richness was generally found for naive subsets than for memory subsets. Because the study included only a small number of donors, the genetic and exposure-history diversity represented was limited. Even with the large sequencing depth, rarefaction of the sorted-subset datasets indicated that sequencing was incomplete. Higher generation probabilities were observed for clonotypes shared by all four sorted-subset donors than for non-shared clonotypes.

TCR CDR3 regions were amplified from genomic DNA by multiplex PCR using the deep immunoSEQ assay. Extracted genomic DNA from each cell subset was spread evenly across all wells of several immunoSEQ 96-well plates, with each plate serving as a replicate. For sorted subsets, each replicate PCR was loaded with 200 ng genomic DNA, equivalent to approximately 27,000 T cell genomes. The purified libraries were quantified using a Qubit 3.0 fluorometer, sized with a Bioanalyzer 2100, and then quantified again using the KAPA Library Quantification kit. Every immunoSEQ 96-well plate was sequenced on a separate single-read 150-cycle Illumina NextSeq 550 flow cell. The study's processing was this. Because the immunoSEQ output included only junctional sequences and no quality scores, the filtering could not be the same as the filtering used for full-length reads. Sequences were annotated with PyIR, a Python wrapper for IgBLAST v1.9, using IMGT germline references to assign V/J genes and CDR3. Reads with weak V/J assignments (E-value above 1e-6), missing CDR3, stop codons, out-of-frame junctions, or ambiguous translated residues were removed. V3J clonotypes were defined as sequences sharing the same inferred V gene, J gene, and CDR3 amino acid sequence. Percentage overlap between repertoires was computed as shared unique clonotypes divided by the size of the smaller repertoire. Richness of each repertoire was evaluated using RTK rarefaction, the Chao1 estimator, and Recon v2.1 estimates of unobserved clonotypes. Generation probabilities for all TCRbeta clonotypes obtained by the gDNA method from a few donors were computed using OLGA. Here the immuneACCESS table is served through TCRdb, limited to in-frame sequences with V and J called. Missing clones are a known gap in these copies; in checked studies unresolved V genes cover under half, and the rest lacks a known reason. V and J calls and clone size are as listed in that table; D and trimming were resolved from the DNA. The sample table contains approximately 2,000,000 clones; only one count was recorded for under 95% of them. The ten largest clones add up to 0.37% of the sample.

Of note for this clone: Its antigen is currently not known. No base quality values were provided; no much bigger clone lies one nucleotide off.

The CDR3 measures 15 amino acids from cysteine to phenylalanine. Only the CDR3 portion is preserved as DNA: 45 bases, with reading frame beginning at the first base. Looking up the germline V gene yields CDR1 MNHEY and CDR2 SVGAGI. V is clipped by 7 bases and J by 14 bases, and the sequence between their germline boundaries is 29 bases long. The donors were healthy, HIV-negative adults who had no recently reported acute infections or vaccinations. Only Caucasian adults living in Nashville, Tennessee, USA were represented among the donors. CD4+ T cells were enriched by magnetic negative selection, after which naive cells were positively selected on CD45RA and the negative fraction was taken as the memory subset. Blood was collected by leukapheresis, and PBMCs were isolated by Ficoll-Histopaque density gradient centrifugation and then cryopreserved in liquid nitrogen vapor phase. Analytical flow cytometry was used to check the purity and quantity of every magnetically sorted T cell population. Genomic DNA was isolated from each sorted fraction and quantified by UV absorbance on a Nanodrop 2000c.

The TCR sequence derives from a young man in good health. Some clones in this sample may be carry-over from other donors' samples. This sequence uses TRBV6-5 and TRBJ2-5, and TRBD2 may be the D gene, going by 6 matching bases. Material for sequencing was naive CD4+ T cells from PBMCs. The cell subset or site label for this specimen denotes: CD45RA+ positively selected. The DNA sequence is TGTGCCAGCAAGTCCCTGACTAGTCCTCAAAACCCACCCTACTTC. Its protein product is CASKSLTSPQNPPYF.